A single sample is the source of the 10 T cell receptor beta chains below, sequenced in a study of blood T cell repertoires in COVID-19 (dated by TCRdb to 2018 to 2021). Library construction relied on the immunoSEQ multiplex PCR assay. TCRdb holds this immuneACCESS table with in-frame rearrangements only. Some clones are missing; in checked studies, unresolved V genes explain under half, and the rest has no known cause. This sample holds hundreds of thousands of clones; 65% to 90% were observed only once. The top ten hold 8.5% to 9.5% of the sample. Sequenced sample: PBMCs or T cells enriched from blood (not recorded which). These receptors originate from a woman between 45 and 60 years old with acute COVID-19.

This chain uses TRBV12-3 or TRBV12-4 with TRBJ1-4; the D gene is possibly TRBD1 (6 bases). V dropped 5 bases and J dropped 11 bases, with 9 bases sitting between them. The length of the CDR3 is 11 residues. CDR3 in DNA: TGTGCCAGCAGTAACACAGGGAAACTGTTTTTT. Protein product: CASSNTGKLFF.

This clone was found once. V and J are TRBV5-1 and TRBJ1-2; D is uncertain. CDR1 and CDR2 from the germline V gene are SGHRS and YFSETQ. The CDR3 has 15 residues. Trimming cost V 4 bases and J 5 bases, with 18 bases left between them. This CDR3 is CASSSGLIPLYGYTF. The CDR3 DNA reads TGCGCCAGCAGCAGTGGCCTTATTCCATTGTATGGCTACACCTTC.

The genes are TRBV6-2 or TRBV6-3 and TRBJ1-2; D is possibly TRBD1 (5 bases). Trimming removed 2 bases at V and 3 bases at J, with 13 bases between. CDR3 length: 15 amino acids. Germline V gene lookup returns CDR1 MNHEY and CDR2 SVGEGT. Here the CDR3 DNA reads TGTGCCAGCAGTTACCTCCGAGGCAGGGACTATGGCTACACCTTC. Translating it yields CASSYLRGRDYGYTF.

The chain joins TRBV7-2 to TRBJ1-1; a possible D gene is TRBD1 (6 bases). V lost 4 bases, J lost 4 bases, and 19 bases lay in between. Germline-derived CDR1 and CDR2 are SGHTA and FQGNSA. This CDR3 contains 16 residues. The DNA of the CDR3 is TGTGCCAGCAGCTCCTCAGGGGCAGGGGCTAGCACTGAAGCTTTCTTT. Amino acid sequence: CASSSSGAGASTEAFF.

CDR3 nucleotide sequence: TGTGCCAGCAGCCCCCGGGGGGGGTCAACCTACGAGCAGTACTTC. This translates into CASSPRGGSTYEQYF. This chain uses TRBV5-4 with TRBJ2-7; 8 bases match TRBD2. In germline, CDR1 is SGHNT, CDR2 YYREEE (reference sequence). The V and J ends lost 4 bases and 2 bases, in that order; junction bases with no gene match: 8. The CDR3 has 15 amino acids.

V usage is TRBV6-1 and J usage is TRBJ1-2; 7 bases are a match to TRBD1. V trimming: 2 bases; J trimming: 0 bases; junction bases outside the gene matches: 3. The CDR3 extends over 15 amino acids. Germline V CDR1 and CDR2: MNHNS, SASEGT. The CDR3 DNA follows: TGTGCCAGCAGTGAAAGACAGGGAGCTAACTATGGCTACACCTTC. Translation gives CASSERQGANYGYTF.

This chain connects TRBV5-6 to TRBJ1-2; D unresolved. Trimming took 0 bases from V and 2 from J, leaving 8 bases between them. Germline V gives CDR1 SGHDT, CDR2 YYEEEE. This CDR3 contains 14 residues. The CDR3 DNA sequence: TGTGCCAGCAGCTTGGACAGTGACAACTATGGCTACACCTTC. Protein: CASSLDSDNYGYTF.

This sequence joins TRBV4-3 and TRBJ2-1; TRBD1 is a possible D gene (6 bases). The germline V gene has CDR1 LGHNA and CDR2 YSLEER. The CDR3 is 16 amino acids. V was trimmed by 4 bases and J by 0 bases, leaving 13 bases between them. This CDR3 is CASSLATGSSYNEQFF. The CDR3 DNA follows: TGCGCCAGCAGCCTGGCCACAGGGAGCTCCTACAATGAGCAGTTCTTC.

The chain couples TRBV29-1 to TRBJ2-5; 9 bases agree with TRBD2. The germline V gene has CDR1 SQVTM and CDR2 ANQGSEA. The CDR3 loop spans 12 amino acids. The ends lost 7 bases at V and 5 bases at J; junction bases unmatched: 5. CDR3 loop: CSAGTSQETQYF. The CDR3, as DNA: TGCAGCGCGGGGACTAGCCAGGAGACCCAGTACTTC.

This clone is a singleton in its sample. Other nucleotide sequences in the sample specify the same CDR3. The rearrangement joins TRBV18 to TRBJ1-5, with 7 bases matching TRBD1. This CDR3 has 14 residues. V lost 3 bases to trimming and J lost 3 bases; unmatched junction nucleotides: 2. Germline CDR1 reads KGHSH; CDR2 reads LQKENI. CDR3 protein: CASSPGTANQPQHF. As DNA, the CDR3 is TGTGCCAGCTCACCCGGGACAGCCAATCAGCCCCAGCATTTT.